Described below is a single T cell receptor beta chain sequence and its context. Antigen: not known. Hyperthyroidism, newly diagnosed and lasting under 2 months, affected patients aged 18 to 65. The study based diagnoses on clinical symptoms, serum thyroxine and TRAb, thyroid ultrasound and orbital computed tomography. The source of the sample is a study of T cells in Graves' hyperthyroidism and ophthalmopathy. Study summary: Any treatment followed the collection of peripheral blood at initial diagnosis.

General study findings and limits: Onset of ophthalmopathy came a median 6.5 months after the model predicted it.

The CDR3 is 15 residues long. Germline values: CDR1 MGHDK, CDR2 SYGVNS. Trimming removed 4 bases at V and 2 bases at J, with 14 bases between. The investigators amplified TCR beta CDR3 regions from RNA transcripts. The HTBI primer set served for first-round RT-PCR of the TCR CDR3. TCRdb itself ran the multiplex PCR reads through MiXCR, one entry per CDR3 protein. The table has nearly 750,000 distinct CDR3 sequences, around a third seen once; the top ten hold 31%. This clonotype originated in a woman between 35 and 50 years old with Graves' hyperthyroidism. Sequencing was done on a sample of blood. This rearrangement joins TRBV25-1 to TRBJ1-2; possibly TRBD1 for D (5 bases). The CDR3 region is CASSARRAGNYGYTF. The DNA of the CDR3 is TGTGCCAGCAGTGCTAGAAGGGCAGGGAACTATGGCTACACCTTC.